Listed below are T cell receptor beta chains from one sample, sequenced in a study of ipilimumab plus nivolumab after autologous stem cell transplantation. TCRdb's table, derived via immunoSEQ multiplex PCR, lists solely in-frame clones and lacks some. The sample lists fewer than 30,000 clones, more than 70% occurring once. The source was PBMCs, collected in a trial of ipilimumab plus nivolumab as post-transplant consolidation. Receptor source: a male donor with diffuse large B-cell lymphoma. Both conserved end residues are part of each CDR3. D genes are given only for firm matches. Only some rows state a clone size, as once, few, many or a class for expanded clones.

>NA|NA|TRBJ2-5|TRBV7-2
TGTGCCAGCAGCACGGGCCCCTCAAAGACCCAGTACTTC
CASSTGPSKTQYF
>once|NA|TRBJ1-4|TRBV9
TGTGCCAGCAGCGCCGGACAGCTAACTAATGAAAAACTGTTTTTT
CASSAGQLTNEKLFF
>NA|NA|TRBJ2-3|TRBV18
TGTGCCAGCTCACCATTCGGAGATACGCAGTATTTT
CASSPFGDTQYF
>NA|NA|TRBJ1-2|TRBV5-4
TGTGCCAGCAGCTTGGAGGCAGACGGCTACACCTTC
CASSLEADGYTF
>NA|NA|TRBJ1-6|TRBV4-1
TGCGCCAGCAGCCAAGAAGGGGCCTTTTTTGGTTCACCCCTCCACTTT
CASSQEGAFFGSPLHF
>NA|NA|TRBJ1-5|TRBV7-9
TGTGCCAGCAGCTTTGGGCACAATAGCAATCAGCCCCAGCATTTT
CASSFGHNSNQPQHF
>once|TRBD1|TRBJ2-5|TRBV18
TGTGCCAGCTCACTAGGACAGGGGATGGAGACCCAGTACTTC
CASSLGQGMETQYF
>NA|NA|TRBJ1-3|TRBV4-1
TGCGCCAGCAGCCATATTATACCGGGACGGAGCTCTGGAAACACCATATATTTT
CASSHIIPGRSSGNTIYF
>NA|TRBD2|TRBJ2-4|TRBV2
TGTGCCAGCAGCCCGGGACTAGCGGGGGGGGTTGGCAAAAACATTCAGTACTTC
CASSPGLAGGVGKNIQYF
>NA|TRBD1|TRBJ2-5|TRBV27
TGTGCCAGCAGTTTGGGACAGGGCGGAGCGGAGACCCAGTACTTC
CASSLGQGGAETQYF
>NA|NA|TRBJ2-7|TRBV30
TGTGCCTGGAGTGGCCGCCTGACCCCCTACGAGCAGTACTTC
CAWSGRLTPYEQYF
>NA|NA|TRBJ2-1|TRBV10-3
TGTGCCATCAGTGAGCGAGAGCAGGGCTACAATGAGCAGTTCTTC
CAISEREQGYNEQFF
>NA|NA|TRBJ2-5|TRBV7-5
TGTGTCAGAAGCTTATCTAGCGGGGGCCAAGAGACCCAGTACTTC
CVRSLSSGGQETQYF
>NA|NA|TRBJ2-6|TRBV5-1
TGCGCCAGCAGCTTGAAGGGTTCCGGGGCCAACGTCCTGACTTTC
CASSLKGSGANVLTF
>NA|TRBD2|TRBJ2-5|TRBV9
TGTGCCAGCAGCCCGGGGGGGCAAGAGACCCAGTACTTC
CASSPGGQETQYF
>NA|TRBD1|TRBJ1-2|TRBV10-3
TGTGCCTCCTGGACAGGGGGTCGGGATGGCTACACCTTC
CASWTGGRDGYTF
>once|NA|TRBJ2-7|TRBV19
TGTGCCAGTAGTCCGCCGGGACCCCCTTACGAGCAGTACTTC
CASSPPGPPYEQYF
>NA|NA|TRBJ1-2|TRBV7-2
TGTGCCAGCAGCCAGGGGACCTATGGCTACACCTTC
CASSQGTYGYTF
>NA|NA|TRBJ2-1|TRBV5-4
TGTGCCAGCAGCCCGACGAAGGGAAGAAACCCCTACAATGAGCAGTTCTTC
CASSPTKGRNPYNEQFF
>NA|NA|TRBJ1-4|TRBV7-9
TGTGCCAGCAGTCACAGGGCTTCTAATGAAAAACTGTTTTTT
CASSHRASNEKLFF
>NA|TRBD1|TRBJ2-1|TRBV5-1
TGCGCCAGCAGCTTGGACGGGACAGGGAATGAGCAGTTCTTC
CASSLDGTGNEQFF
>NA|TRBD1|TRBJ1-2|TRBV4-1
TGCGCCAGCAGCTTCCGAATCACAGGGGCAGCTAACTATGGCTACACCTTC
CASSFRITGAANYGYTF
>NA|TRBD1|TRBJ2-7|TRBV5-4
TGTGCCAGCAGTTGGGACAGGGGCTACGAGCAGTACTTC
CASSWDRGYEQYF
>NA|NA|TRBJ2-1|TRBV30
TGTGCCTGGAGTCTTACTAGTTACAATGAGCAGTTCTTC
CAWSLTSYNEQFF
>NA|NA|TRBJ2-7|TRBV7-2
TGTGCCGAGGACAGCCCTAAGGGAAGCCACGAGCAGTACTTC
CAEDSPKGSHEQYF
>NA|NA|TRBJ2-1|TRBV13
TGTGCCAGCAGCCCGATCGGGGGGCGGAACAATGAGCAGTTCTTC
CASSPIGGRNNEQFF
>NA|NA|TRBJ1-2|TRBV5-1
TGCGCCAGCAGCCCGGAGGATCGCTATGGCTACACCTTC
CASSPEDRYGYTF
>NA|NA|TRBJ1-2|TRBV7-9
TGTGCCAGCAGCTTAGCACAGATCGGGTATGGCTACACCTTC
CASSLAQIGYGYTF
>NA|TRBD1|TRBJ2-1|TRBV5-1
TGCGCCAGCAGCTTTGGACAGGGGGCGCAAAATGAGCAGTTCTTC
CASSFGQGAQNEQFF
>NA|NA|TRBJ2-3|TRBV11-1
TGTGCCAGCAGCTTAGCGGGACCTCGGGATACGCAGTATTTT
CASSLAGPRDTQYF
>NA|NA|TRBJ2-2|TRBV21-1
TGTGCCAGCAGCAAAGAACACGGAGATACCGGGGAGCTGTTTTTT
CASSKEHGDTGELFF
>NA|NA|TRBJ1-1|TRBV7-3
TGTGCCAGCAGCTTCGGCGGGGCCACTGAAGCTTTCTTT
CASSFGGATEAFF
>NA|NA|TRBJ1-3|TRBV19
TGTGCCAGTAGCCGCTCCCTAGGGGCCTCCTCTGGAAACACCATATATTTT
CASSRSLGASSGNTIYF
>NA|TRBD2|TRBJ2-4|TRBV2
TGTGCCAGCACGGGACTAGCGGAACTAGCCAAAAACATTCAGTACTTC
CASTGLAELAKNIQYF
>NA|TRBD2|TRBJ2-5|TRBV7-8
TGTGCCAGCAGCTTAGTTTTGTCACTAGCGGGACAAGAGACCCAGTACTTC
CASSLVLSLAGQETQYF
>NA|NA|TRBJ1-6|TRBV7-3
TGTGCCAGCAGCTTAACGAAACAAGGAAATTCACCCCTCCACTTT
CASSLTKQGNSPLHF
>NA|NA|TRBJ1-2|TRBV28
TGTGCCAGCAGTTTATCGGTCGGGGGCGGAAACTATGGCTACACCTTC
CASSLSVGGGNYGYTF
>NA|TRBD2|TRBJ2-5|TRBV14
TGTGCCAGCAGCCGCGGGACTATTTGGAGAGAGACCCAGTACTTC
CASSRGTIWRETQYF
>few|NA|TRBJ1-1|TRBV4-3
TGCGCCAGCAGCCAAGACAGATACACTGAAGCTTTCTTT
CASSQDRYTEAFF
>NA|TRBD1|TRBJ1-2|TRBV7-2
TGTGCCAGCAGCTTAGTGGGGGGACAGGGTGGAGGCTACACCTTC
CASSLVGGQGGGYTF
>NA|TRBD2|TRBJ2-7|TRBV9
TGTGCCAGCAGCGCGGGACTAGCGGCTACCTACGAGCAGTACTTC
CASSAGLAATYEQYF
>NA|NA|TRBJ1-1|TRBV5-4
TGTGCCAGCAGTAAGGACAGGAACACTGAAGCTTTCTTT
CASSKDRNTEAFF
>NA|TRBD2|TRBJ2-2|TRBV5-4
TGTGCCAGCAGCTTGGAACCTAGCGGGGGCAAGAACACCGGGGAGCTGTTTTTT
CASSLEPSGGKNTGELFF
>NA|NA|TRBJ2-2|TRBV7-7
TGTGCCAGCAGCCGGGAACCTTCCGGGGAGCTGTTTTTT
CASSREPSGELFF
>NA|NA|TRBJ1-4|TRBV7-6
TGTGCCAGCAGCTTAGGGGCCCGGAATGAAAAACTGTTTTTT
CASSLGARNEKLFF
>NA|TRBD2|TRBJ2-1|TRBV11-2
TGTGCCAGCAGCTTAGGTTCACTAGCGGGGCAGGGAAATGAGCAGTTCTTC
CASSLGSLAGQGNEQFF
>NA|NA|TRBJ2-3|TRBV7-2
TGTGCCAGCAGCGAGCCAGGGGGGTACGGGGCGTATTTT
CASSEPGGYGAYF
>NA|NA|TRBJ2-7|TRBV6-5
TGTGCCAGCAGTTATGCAAACGAGCAGTACTTC
CASSYANEQYF
>NA|NA|TRBJ2-7|TRBV12-2
TGTGCAAGTCGCTTAGCGCGTGTAACAGGCGCTCTGTACGAGCAGTACTTC
CASRLARVTGALYEQYF
>NA|NA|TRBJ1-2|TRBV7-9
TGTGCCAGCAGCTTAGGCGGGGGTGTTGGCTACACCTTC
CASSLGGGVGYTF
>NA|TRBD1|TRBJ1-6|TRBV2
TGTGCCAGCAGTGCCCTTACTCAGGGGGGTAAAAATTCACCCCTCCACTTT
CASSALTQGGKNSPLHF
>once|TRBD2|TRBJ2-5|TRBV7-2
TGTGCCAGCAGCTTAGATGGACTAGCGCGGGTGACCCAGTACTTC
CASSLDGLARVTQYF
>NA|TRBD1|TRBJ2-2|TRBV19
TGTGCCAGTAAGCCGGGACAGGGGCCAACCGGGGAGCTGTTTTTT
CASKPGQGPTGELFF
>once|TRBD1|TRBJ2-5|TRBV5-6
TGTGCCAGCAGCTTCGGGACAGACGAAGAGACCCAGTACTTC
CASSFGTDEETQYF
>NA|NA|TRBJ2-3|TRBV25-1
TGTGCCAGTATTCCGAACGGCGGCACAGATACGCAGTATTTT
CASIPNGGTDTQYF
>NA|NA|TRBJ2-2|TRBV19
TGTGCCAGTAGTCAAGACAGGTCAGCGAACACCGGGGAGCTGTTTTTT
CASSQDRSANTGELFF